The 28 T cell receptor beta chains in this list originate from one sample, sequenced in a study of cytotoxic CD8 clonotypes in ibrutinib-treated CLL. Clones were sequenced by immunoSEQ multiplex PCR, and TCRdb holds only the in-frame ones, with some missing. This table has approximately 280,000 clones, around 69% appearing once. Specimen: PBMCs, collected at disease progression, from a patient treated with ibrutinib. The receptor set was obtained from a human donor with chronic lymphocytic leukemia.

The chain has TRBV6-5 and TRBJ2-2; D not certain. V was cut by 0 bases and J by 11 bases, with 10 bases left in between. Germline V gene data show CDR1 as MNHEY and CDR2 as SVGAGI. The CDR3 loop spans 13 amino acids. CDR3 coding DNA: TGTGCCAGCAGTTACTCGACTTCTTTTGAGCTGTTTTTT. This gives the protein CASSYSTSFELFF.

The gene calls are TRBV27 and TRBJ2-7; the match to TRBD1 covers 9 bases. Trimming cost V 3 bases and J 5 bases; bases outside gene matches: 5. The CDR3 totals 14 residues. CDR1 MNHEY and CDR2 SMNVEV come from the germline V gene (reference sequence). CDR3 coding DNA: TGTGCCAGCAGTTTGGGGACAGGGAGGAACGAGCAGTACTTC. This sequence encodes CASSLGTGRNEQYF.

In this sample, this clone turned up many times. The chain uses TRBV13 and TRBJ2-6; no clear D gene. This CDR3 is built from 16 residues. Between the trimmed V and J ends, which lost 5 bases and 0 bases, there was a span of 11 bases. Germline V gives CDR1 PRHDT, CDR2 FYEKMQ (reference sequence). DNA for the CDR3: TGTGCCAGCAGCCCTTCTCGATCCTCTGGGGCCAACGTCCTGACTTTC. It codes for CASSPSRSSGANVLTF.

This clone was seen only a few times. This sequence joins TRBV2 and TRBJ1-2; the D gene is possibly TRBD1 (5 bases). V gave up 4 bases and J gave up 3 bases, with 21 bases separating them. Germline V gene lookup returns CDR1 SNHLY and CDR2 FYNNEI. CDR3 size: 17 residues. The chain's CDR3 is CASSGTVEKGGDYGYTF. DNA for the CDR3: TGTGCCAGCAGTGGAACCGTAGAGAAGGGAGGGGACTATGGCTACACCTTC.

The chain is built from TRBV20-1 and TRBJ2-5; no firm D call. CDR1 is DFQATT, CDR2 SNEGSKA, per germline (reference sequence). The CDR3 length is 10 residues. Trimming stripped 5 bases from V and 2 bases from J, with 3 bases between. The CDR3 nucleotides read TGCAGTGCTGCGCAAGAGACCCAGTACTTC. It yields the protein CSAAQETQYF.

CDR3 in DNA: TGTGCCTGCGCGGCAGAAGCCGGGGGGCAGTACTTC. This codes for CACAAEAGGQYF. The V and J genes are TRBV6-5 and TRBJ2-7; D is perhaps TRBD2 (6 bases). The CDR3 has 12 residues. V lost 11 bases to trimming and J lost 9 bases, with 20 bases between them. The germline V gene encodes CDR1 MNHEY and CDR2 SVGAGI.

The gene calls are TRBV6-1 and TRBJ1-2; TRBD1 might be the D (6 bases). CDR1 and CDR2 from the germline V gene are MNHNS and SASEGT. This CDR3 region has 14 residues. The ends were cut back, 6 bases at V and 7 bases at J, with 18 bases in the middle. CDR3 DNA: TGTGCCAGCAGGCCCACAGGGAGTCCTCCTGGCTACACCTTC. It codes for CASRPTGSPPGYTF.

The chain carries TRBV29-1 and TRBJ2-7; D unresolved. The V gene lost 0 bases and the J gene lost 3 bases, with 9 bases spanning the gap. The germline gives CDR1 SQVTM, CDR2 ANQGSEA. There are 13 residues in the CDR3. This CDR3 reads CSVEDRTDYEQYF. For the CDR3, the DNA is TGCAGCGTTGAAGATCGAACTGACTACGAGCAGTACTTC.

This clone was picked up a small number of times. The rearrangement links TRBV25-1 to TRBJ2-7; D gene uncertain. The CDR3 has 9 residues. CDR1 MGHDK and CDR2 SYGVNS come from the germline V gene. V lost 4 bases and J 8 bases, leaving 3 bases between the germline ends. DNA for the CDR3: TGTGCCAGCAGTGGTCAGCAGTACTTC. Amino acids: CASSGQQYF.

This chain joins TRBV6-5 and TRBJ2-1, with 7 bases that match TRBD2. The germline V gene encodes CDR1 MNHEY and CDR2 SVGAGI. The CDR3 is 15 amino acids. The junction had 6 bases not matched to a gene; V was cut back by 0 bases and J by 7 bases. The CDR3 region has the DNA TGTGCCAGCAGTTACTCCCGGGGACTAATGAATGAGCAGTTCTTC. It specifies CASSYSRGLMNEQFF.

The CDR3 DNA follows: TGTGCCAGCAGTAGCCTAAATCAGTTAGAAAGTGAAAAACTGTTTTTT. Protein product: CASSSLNQLESEKLFF. The chain links TRBV6-6 to TRBJ1-4; D not resolved. V lost 5 bases, J lost 7 bases, and 20 bases lay in between. The CDR3 has 16 residues. Germline V lookup: CDR1 MNHNY, CDR2 SVGAGI (reference sequence).

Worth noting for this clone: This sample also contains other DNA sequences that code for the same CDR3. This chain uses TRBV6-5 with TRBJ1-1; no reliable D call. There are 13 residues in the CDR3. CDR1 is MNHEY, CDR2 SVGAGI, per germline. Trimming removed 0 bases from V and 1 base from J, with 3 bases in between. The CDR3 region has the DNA TGTGCCAGCAGTTACTCGAGGAACACTGAAGCTTTCTTT. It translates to CASSYSRNTEAFF.

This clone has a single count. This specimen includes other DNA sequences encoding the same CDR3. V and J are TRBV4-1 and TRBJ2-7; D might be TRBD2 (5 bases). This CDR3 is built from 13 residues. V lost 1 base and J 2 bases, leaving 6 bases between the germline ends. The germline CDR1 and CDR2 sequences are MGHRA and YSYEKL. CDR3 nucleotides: TGCGCCAGCAGCCAAGCCGGGGCCTACGAGCAGTACTTC. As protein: CASSQAGAYEQYF.

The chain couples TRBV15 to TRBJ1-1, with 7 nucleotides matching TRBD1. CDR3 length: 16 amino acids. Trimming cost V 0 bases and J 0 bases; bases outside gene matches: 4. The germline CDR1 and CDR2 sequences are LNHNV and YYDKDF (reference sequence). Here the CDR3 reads CATSREKTGMNTEAFF. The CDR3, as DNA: TGTGCCACCAGCAGAGAAAAGACAGGGATGAACACTGAAGCTTTCTTT. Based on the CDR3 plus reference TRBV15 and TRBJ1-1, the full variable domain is DAMVIQNPRYQVTQFGKPVTLSCSQTLNHNVMYWYQQKSSQAPKLLFHYYDKDFNNEADTPDNFQSRRPNTSFCFLDIRSPGLGDTAMYLCATSREKTGMNTEAFFGQGTRLTVV.

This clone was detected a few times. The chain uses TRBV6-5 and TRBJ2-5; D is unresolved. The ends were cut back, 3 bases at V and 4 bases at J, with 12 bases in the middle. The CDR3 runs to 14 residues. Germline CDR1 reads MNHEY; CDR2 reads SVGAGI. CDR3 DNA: TGTGCCAGCAGTTATTCCCATCCTCGAGAGACCCAGTACTTC. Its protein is CASSYSHPRETQYF.

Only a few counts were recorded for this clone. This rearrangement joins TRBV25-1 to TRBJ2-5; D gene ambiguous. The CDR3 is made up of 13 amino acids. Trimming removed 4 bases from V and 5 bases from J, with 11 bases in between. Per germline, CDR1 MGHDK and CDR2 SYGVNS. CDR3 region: CASSVGSGETQYF. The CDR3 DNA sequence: TGTGCCAGCAGTGTGGGAAGTGGGGAGACCCAGTACTTC.

CDR3: CASSQTGVKTQYF. The DNA of the CDR3 is TGCGCCAGCAGCCAGACAGGGGTAAAGACCCAGTACTTC. J is TRBJ2-5 and V is TRBV4-3; 8 bases are a match to TRBD1. CDR3 length equals 13 residues. Germline assignment: CDR1 LGHNA and CDR2 YSLEER. Trimming removed 3 bases from V and 6 bases from J; junction bases left unmatched: 3.

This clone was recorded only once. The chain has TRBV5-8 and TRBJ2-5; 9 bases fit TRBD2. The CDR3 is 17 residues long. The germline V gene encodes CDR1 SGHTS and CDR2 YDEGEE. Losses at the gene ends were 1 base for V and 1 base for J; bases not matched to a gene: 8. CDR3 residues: CASSLLRGRAVQETQYF. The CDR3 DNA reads TGTGCCAGCAGCTTGCTGCGCGGGAGGGCCGTCCAAGAGACCCAGTACTTC.

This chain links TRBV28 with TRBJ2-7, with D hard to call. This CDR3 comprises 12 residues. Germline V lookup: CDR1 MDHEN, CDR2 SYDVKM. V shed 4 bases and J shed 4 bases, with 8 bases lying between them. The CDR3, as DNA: TGTGCCAGCAGTTATACAGAGTACGAGCAGTACTTC. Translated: CASSYTEYEQYF.

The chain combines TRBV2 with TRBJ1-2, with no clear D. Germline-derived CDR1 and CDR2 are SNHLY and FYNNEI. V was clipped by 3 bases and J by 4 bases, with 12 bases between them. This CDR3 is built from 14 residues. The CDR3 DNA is TGTGCCAGCAGTGAGTGGCCGACTTCCTATGGCTACACCTTC. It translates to CASSEWPTSYGYTF. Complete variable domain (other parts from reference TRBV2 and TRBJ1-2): EPEVTQTPSHQVTQMGQEVILRCVPISNHLYFYWYRQILGQKVEFLVSFYNNEISEKSEIFDDQFSVERPDGSNFTLKIRSTKLEDSAMYFCASSEWPTSYGYTFGSGTRLTVV.

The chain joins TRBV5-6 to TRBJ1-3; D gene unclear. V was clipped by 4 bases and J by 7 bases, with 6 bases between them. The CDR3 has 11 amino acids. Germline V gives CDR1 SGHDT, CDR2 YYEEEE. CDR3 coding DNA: TGTGCCAGCAGCCGCGGGAACACCATATATTTT. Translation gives CASSRGNTIYF.

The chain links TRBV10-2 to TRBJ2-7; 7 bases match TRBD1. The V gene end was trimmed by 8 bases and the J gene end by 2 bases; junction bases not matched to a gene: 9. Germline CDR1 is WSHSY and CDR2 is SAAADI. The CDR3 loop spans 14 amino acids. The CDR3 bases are TGCGCCAGCCTCCAGGGGGATCCCCCCTACGAGCAGTACTTC. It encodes CASLQGDPPYEQYF.

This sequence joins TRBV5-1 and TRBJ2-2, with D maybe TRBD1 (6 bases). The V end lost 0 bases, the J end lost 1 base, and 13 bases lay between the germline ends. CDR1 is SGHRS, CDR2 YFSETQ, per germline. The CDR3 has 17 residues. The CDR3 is CASSLAGTTGNTGELFF. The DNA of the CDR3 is TGCGCCAGCAGCTTGGCCGGGACAACCGGGAACACCGGGGAGCTGTTTTTT.

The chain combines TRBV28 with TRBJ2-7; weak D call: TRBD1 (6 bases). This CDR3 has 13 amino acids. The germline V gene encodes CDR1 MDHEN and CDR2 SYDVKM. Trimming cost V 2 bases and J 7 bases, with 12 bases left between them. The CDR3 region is CASSLPHREEQYF. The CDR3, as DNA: TGTGCCAGCAGTTTACCCCACAGGGAGGAGCAGTACTTC.

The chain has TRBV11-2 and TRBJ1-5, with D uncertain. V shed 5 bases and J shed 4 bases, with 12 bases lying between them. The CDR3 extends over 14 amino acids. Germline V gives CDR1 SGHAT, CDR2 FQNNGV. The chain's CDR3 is CASSEYLGNQPQHF. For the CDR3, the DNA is TGTGCCAGCAGCGAGTACTTGGGGAATCAGCCCCAGCATTTT.

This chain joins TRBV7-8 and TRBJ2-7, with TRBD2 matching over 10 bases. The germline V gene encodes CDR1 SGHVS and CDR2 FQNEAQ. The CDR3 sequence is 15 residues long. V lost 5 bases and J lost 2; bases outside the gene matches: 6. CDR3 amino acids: CASSKELAGAYEQYF. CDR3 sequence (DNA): TGTGCCAGCAGCAAAGAGCTAGCGGGAGCCTACGAGCAGTACTTC.

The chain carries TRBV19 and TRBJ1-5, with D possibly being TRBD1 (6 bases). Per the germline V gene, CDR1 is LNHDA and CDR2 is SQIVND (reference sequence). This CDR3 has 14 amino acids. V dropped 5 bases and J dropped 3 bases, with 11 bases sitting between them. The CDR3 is CASSHRAPNQPQHF. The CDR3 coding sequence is TGTGCCAGTAGTCACAGGGCCCCCAATCAGCCCCAGCATTTT.

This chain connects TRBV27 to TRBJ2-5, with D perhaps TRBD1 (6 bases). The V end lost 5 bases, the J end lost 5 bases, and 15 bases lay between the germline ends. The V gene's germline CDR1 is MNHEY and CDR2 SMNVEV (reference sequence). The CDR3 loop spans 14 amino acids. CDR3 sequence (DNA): TGTGCCAGCAGTAGGTTCAGGGGAGACGAGACCCAGTACTTC. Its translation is CASSRFRGDETQYF.